This TCR beta chain appears in the sequencing data of a study of cytomegalovirus exposure and HLA in healthy donors. Note on this clone: What it binds is not known.

Study results and limitations: Most TCR sequences were uncommon, yet certain public TCRs appeared in many donors.

Nominally healthy donors were sampled, though unrecorded immune exposures were likely. PCR was performed using 60 Vbeta and 13 Jbeta primers. The method was immunoSEQ multiplex PCR; TCRdb's version includes in-frame clones alone and lacks a portion of them. The table records approximately 190,000 clones, 75% to 85% of them present only once. The source is a woman aged 25 to 45 in good health and CMV-seropositive. What was sequenced was PBMCs.

The chain's CDR3 is CASSPSGTGGRRPQHF. CDR3 nucleotide sequence: TGTGCCAGCAGTCCGAGTGGGACAGGGGGCAGACGGCCCCAGCATTTT. The rearrangement joins TRBV28 to TRBJ1-5; 12 bases are a match to TRBD1. V lost 5 bases and J lost 9; bases outside the gene matches: 11. This CDR3 comprises 16 residues. CDR1 and CDR2 (germline): MDHEN, SYDVKM.